This T cell receptor (beta chain) was found in a study of blood T cell repertoires in COVID-19. Study context: Italy, Spain and the United States were the sources of the convalescent and acute COVID-19 samples. PBMCs, B-cell-depleted T cells, or T cells were the source of the cDNA or gDNA that made up the material.

The CDR3 is 14 residues long. In the source study's methods: Counts of nucleated cells, estimated from reference gene primer amplification, were obtained. Assay used: immunoSEQ multiplex PCR; TCRdb lists only in-frame clones, some missing. V and J calls and clone size are those listed in that table; D and trimming were worked out from the DNA. Seen here are some 45,000 clones, around nine tenths observed once, and the top ten hold approximately 9%. The chain has TRBV21-1 and TRBJ2-2; the table's D call, TRBD2, has no DNA check behind it. TRBV21-1 is a documented pseudogene. The clonotype originates from a man between 45 and 60 years old with active COVID-19. The source material was peripheral blood. The CDR3 DNA follows: TGTGCCAGCCGGGAACTAGCGCAAACCGGGGAGCTGTTTTTT. Its translation is CASRELAQTGELFF.